The present T cell receptor beta chain was sequenced within a study of blood T cell repertoires in COVID-19 (dated by TCRdb to about 2020). With respect to the entire study: Samples from collaborators originated in the United States, Italy and Spain and spanned both the acute and convalescent phases of COVID-19. A freely available public database, intended as a resource for researchers studying the immune response to SARS-CoV-2, is where the repertoires were released. Where HLA class I and class II types were available, the types were taken from metadata supplied by the sample provider, not from assay-based typing. Deeply sampled blood TCRbeta repertoires from subjects exposed to, actively infected with, or recovered from COVID-19 were included in the dataset. A de-identified subject ID, COVID-19 status, age in years and sex were almost always included in the sample metadata. The prospective study material was composed of cDNA or gDNA derived from T cells, B-cell-depleted T cells, or PBMCs. Samples came from the ongoing ImmuneRACE study (first 160 participants) plus 1,254 subjects from 6 global collaborators.

The collaborating institutions used their own protocols to collect whole blood in K2EDTA tubes. For TCRbeta analysis, collaborator samples were shipped as frozen whole blood, as isolated PBMCs, or as DNA extracted from either sample type. A note on this clone: Its binding antigen is unknown. No much larger clone is present one base from it, and per-base qualities are unavailable.

TCRbeta CDR3 regions were amplified from genomic DNA using the immunoSEQ Assay, a bias-controlled multiplex PCR. Per the source publication's procedure: Within the assay, amplification of reference gene primers was used to estimate how many nucleated cells each sample contained. To quantify the absolute abundance of each unique TCRbeta CDR3 rearrangement, sequence reads were collapsed and filtered. Productive Simpson clonality was computed per sample as the square root of Simpson's diversity index over productive rearrangements. Imported from immuneACCESS, the table was reduced by TCRdb to in-frame sequences with V and J called. These copies leave out some clones; in studies compared against another copy, an unresolved V gene accounts for under half, and the cause of the remainder is not known. V and J calls and clone size follow that table, whereas D and trimming were derived from the DNA. This sample is represented by about 120,000 clones; roughly four fifths of them were singletons. The top ten clonotypes cover more than 3% of the sample.

What the research found in general, with its limitations: How much clinical and demographic metadata was included differed by source and by participant, and the metadata was provided uncurated.

The CDR3 goes from the cysteine to the phenylalanine over 18 residues. The read is trimmed to its CDR3 DNA, 54 bases read in frame from base 1. CDR1 and CDR2 are read off the germline V gene as KGHSH and LQKENI. The germline V end is reduced by 5 bases and the J end by 3 bases; junction bases left unmatched: 13. The receptor was isolated from a woman in her fifties or sixties with acute or convalescent COVID-19. Here the chain combines TRBV18 and TRBJ1-4; 9 of the junction bases match TRBD1. Source material: peripheral blood. The DNA sequence reads TGTGCCAGCTCAGCCCTGCGGGACAGGGTTTTAGCTAATGAAAAACTGTTTTTT. Its protein is CASSALRDRVLANEKLFF.